The 4 T cell receptor beta chains below were found in one sample sequenced in a study of T-cell memory formation after mild COVID-19. TCRdb analysed the 5' RACE reads with MiXCR anew, one entry per CDR3 protein. The data contain about 310,000 distinct CDR3 sequences, just under 20% of them singletons. Sequenced material: PBMCs or a T cell subset sorted from them (not recorded which). The receptors come from a man aged 18 to 29 who had mild COVID-19 (a few samples of this study predate the infection). Cell type and time point are not known.

This clonotype occurred a few times. This rearrangement joins TRBV7-9 to TRBJ1-1, with D maybe TRBD1 (5 bases). Looked up from germline, CDR1 is SEHNR and CDR2 is FQNEAQ (reference sequence). The CDR3 covers 13 residues. V lost 5 bases and J 11 bases, leaving 18 bases between the germline ends. CDR3 DNA: TGTGCCAGCAGCACGGGGCCCGGGATGTACGCTTTCTTT. It yields the protein CASSTGPGMYAFF.

This rearrangement joins TRBV4-1 to TRBJ2-3; 7 bases are shared with TRBD2. Germline V gives CDR1 MGHRA, CDR2 YSYEKL. Losses at the gene ends were 2 bases for V and 6 bases for J; bases not matched to a gene: 11. This CDR3 is built from 16 residues. The CDR3 sequence: CASSQRRLAVIDTQYF. CDR3 in DNA: TGCGCCAGCAGCCAAAGGAGACTAGCCGTCATCGATACGCAGTATTTT.

This clonotype turned up a few times. The chain employs TRBV5-1 and TRBJ2-6, with TRBD1 identical over 10 bases. The CDR3 consists of 18 residues. With 0 bases clipped from V and 2 bases from J, the junction kept 5 bases outside the gene matches. CDR1 is SGHRS, CDR2 YFSETQ, per germline. CDR3 sequence reads: CASSLEGTGVAGANVLTF. Here the CDR3 DNA reads TGCGCCAGCAGCTTGGAAGGGACAGGGGTCGCTGGGGCCAACGTCCTGACTTTC.

The chain recombines TRBV29-1 with TRBJ1-2; D possibly corresponds to TRBD1 (5 bases). V was trimmed by 1 base and J by 0 bases, leaving 6 bases between them. This CDR3 is built from 13 residues. Per the germline V gene, CDR1 is SQVTM and CDR2 is ANQGSEA. This CDR3 reads CSVEAGPNYGYTF. The CDR3 nucleotides are TGCAGCGTTGAAGCGGGGCCTAACTATGGCTACACCTTC.